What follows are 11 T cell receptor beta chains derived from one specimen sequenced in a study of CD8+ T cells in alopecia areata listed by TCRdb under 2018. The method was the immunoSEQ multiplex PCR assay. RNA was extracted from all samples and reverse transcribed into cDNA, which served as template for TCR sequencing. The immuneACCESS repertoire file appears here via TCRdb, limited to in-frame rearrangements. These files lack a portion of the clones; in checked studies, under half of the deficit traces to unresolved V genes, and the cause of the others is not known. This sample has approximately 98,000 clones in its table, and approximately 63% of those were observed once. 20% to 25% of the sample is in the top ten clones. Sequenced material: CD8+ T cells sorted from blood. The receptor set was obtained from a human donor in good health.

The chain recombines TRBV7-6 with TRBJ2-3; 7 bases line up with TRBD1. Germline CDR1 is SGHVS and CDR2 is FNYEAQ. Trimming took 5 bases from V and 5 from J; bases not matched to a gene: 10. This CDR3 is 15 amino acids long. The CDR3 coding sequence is TGTGCCAGCAGCCGTCCACAGGGGCTACGAGATACGCAGTATTTT. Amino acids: CASSRPQGLRDTQYF.

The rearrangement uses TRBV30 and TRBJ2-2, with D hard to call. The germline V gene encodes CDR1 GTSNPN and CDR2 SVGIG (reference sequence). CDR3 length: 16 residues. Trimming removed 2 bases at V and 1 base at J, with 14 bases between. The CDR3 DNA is TGTGCCTGGAGTCGGTACTTCCCAATGAACACCGGGGAGCTGTTTTTT. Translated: CAWSRYFPMNTGELFF.

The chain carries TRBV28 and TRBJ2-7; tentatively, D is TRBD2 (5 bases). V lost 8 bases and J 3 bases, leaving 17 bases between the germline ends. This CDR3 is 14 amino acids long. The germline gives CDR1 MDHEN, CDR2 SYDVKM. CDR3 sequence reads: CASVPTTRGYEQYF. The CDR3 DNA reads TGTGCCAGCGTACCCACAACTCGGGGCTACGAGCAGTACTTC.

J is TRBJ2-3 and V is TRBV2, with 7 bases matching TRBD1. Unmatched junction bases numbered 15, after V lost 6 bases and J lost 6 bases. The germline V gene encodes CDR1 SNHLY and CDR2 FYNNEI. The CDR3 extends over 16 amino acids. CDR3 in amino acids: CASSGTVHTAEDTQYF. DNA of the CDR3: TGTGCCAGCAGCGGGACAGTTCATACCGCAGAGGATACGCAGTATTTT.

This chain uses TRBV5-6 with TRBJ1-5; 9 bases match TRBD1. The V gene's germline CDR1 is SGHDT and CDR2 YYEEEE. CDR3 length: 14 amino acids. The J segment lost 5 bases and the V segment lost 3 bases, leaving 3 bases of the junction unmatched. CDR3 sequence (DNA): TGTGCCAGCAGCTCACAGGGGGCCTATCAGCCCCAGCATTTT. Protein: CASSSQGAYQPQHF.

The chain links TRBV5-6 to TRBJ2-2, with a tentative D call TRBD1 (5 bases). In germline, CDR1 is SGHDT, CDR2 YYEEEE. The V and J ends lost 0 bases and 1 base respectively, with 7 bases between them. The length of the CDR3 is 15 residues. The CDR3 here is CASSLAQVNTGELFF. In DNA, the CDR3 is TGTGCCAGCAGCTTGGCACAGGTGAACACCGGGGAGCTGTTTTTT.

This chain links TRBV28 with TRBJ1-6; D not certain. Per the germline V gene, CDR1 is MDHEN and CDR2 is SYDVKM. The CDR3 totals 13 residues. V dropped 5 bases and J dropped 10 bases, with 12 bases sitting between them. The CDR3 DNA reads TGTGCCAGCAGTCTAACCCCCGGGTCACCCCTCCACTTT. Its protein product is CASSLTPGSPLHF.

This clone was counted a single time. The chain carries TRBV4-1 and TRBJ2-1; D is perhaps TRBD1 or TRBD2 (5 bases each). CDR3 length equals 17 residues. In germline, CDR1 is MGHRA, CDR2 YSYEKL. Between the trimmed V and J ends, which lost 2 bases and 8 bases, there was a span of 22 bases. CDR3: CASSQLPGTLARDEQFF. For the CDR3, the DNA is TGCGCCAGCAGCCAACTCCCCGGGACGTTGGCTCGGGATGAGCAGTTCTTC.

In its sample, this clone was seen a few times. CDR3 residues: CASSGTGELFF. CDR3 coding DNA: TGTGCTAGTTCAGGAACCGGGGAGCTGTTTTTT. This chain connects TRBV12-5 to TRBJ2-2; no firm D call. The CDR3 is 11 amino acids. In germline, CDR1 is LGHNT, CDR2 FRNRAP. The germline V and J ends were trimmed by 8 bases and 5 bases, with 6 bases remaining between them.

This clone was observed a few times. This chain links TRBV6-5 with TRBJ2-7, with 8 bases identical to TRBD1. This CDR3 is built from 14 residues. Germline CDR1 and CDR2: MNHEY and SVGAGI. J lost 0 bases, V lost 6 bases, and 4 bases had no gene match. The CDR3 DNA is TGTGCCAGCAGGGAACAGGGGGGCTCCTACGAGCAGTACTTC. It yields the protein CASREQGGSYEQYF.

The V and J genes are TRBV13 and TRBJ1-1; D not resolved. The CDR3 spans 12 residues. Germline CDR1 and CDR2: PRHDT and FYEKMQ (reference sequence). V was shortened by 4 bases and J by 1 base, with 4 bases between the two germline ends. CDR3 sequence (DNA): TGTGCCAGCAGCTCCCAGAACACTGAAGCTTTCTTT. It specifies CASSSQNTEAFF.